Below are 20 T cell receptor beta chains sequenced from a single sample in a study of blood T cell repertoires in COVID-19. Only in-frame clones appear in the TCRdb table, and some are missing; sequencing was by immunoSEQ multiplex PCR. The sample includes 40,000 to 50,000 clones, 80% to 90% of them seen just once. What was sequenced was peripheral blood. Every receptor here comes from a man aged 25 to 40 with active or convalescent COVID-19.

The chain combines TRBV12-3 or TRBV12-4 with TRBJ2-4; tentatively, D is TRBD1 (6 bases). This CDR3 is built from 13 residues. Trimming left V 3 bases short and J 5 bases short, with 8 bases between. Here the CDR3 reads CASSLGAQNIQYF. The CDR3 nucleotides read TGTGCCAGCAGTTTGGGGGCCCAAAACATTCAGTACTTC.

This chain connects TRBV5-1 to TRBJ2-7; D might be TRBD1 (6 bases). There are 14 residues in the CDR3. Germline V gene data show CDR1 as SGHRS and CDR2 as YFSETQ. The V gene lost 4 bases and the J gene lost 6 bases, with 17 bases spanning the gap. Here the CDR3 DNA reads TGCGCCAGCAGCGTGGGGACACGCTCGAGCGAGCAGTACGTC. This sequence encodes CASSVGTRSSEQYV.

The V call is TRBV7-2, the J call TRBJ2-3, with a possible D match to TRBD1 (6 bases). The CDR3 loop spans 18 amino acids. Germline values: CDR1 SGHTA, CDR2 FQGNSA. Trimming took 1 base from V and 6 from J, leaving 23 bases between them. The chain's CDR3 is CASSLVYRGGEASDTQYF. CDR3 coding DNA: TGTGCCAGCAGCTTAGTTTATCGAGGGGGAGAAGCGTCGGATACGCAGTATTTT.

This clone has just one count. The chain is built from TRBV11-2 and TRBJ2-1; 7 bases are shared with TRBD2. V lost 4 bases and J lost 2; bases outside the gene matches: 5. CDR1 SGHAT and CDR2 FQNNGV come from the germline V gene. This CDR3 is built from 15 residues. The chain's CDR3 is CASSSRAGTYNEQFF. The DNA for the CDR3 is TGTGCCAGCAGCTCTCGAGCGGGAACCTACAATGAGCAGTTCTTC. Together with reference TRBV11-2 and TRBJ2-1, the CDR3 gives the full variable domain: EAGVAQSPRYKIIEKRQSVAFWCNPISGHATLYWYQQILGQGPKLLIQFQNNGVVDDSQLPKDRFSAERLKGVDSTLKIQPAKLEDSAVYLCASSSRAGTYNEQFFGPGTRLTVL.

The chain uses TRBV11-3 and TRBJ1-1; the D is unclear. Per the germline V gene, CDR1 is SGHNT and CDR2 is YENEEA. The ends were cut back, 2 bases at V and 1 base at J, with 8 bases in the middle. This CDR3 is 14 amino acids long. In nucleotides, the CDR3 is TGTGCCAGCAGCTTAATGGGAGAGAACACTGAAGCTTTCTTT. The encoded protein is CASSLMGENTEAFF.

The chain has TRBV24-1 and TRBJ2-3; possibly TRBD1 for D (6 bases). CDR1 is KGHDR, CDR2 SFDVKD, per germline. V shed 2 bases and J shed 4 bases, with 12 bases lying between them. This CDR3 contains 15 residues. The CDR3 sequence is CATSDSTRGSDTQYF. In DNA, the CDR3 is TGTGCCACCAGTGATTCGACCAGGGGATCAGATACGCAGTATTTT.

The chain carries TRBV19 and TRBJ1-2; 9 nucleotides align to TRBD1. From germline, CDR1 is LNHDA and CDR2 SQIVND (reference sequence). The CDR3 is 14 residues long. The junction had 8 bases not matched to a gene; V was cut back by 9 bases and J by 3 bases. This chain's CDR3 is CASVRTGVDYGYTF. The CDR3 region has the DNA TGTGCCAGCGTGAGGACAGGGGTAGACTATGGCTACACCTTC.

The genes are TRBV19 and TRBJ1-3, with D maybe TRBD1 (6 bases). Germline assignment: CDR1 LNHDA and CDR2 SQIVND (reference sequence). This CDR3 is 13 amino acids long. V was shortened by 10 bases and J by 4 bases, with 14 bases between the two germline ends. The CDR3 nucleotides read TGTGCCACCATACAGGGAATCGGAAACACCATATATTTT. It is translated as CATIQGIGNTIYF.

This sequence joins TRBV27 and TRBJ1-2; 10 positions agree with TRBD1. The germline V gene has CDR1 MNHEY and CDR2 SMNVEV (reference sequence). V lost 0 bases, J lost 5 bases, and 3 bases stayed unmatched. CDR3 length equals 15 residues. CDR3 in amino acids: CASSLSLGQGYGYTF. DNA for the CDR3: TGTGCCAGCAGTTTATCCTTGGGACAGGGGTATGGCTACACCTTC.

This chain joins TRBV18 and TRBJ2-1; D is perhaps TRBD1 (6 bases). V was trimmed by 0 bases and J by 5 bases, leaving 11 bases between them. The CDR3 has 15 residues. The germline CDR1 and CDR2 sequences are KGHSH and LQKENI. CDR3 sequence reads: CASSPPYRAHNEQFF. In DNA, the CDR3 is TGTGCCAGCTCACCACCATACAGGGCCCACAATGAGCAGTTCTTC. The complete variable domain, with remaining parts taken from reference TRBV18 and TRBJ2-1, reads NAGVMQNPRHLVRRRGQEARLRCSPMKGHSHVYWYRQLPEEGLKFMVYLQKENIIDESGMPKERFSAEFPKEGPSILRIQQVVRGDSAAYFCASSPPYRAHNEQFFGPGTRLTVL.

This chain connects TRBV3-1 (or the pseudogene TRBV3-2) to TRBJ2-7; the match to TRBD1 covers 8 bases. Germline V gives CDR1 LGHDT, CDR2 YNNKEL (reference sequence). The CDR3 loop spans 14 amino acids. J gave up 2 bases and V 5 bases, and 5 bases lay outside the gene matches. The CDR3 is CASSESTGAYEQYF. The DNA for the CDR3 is TGTGCCAGCAGCGAATCGACAGGGGCCTACGAGCAGTACTTC.

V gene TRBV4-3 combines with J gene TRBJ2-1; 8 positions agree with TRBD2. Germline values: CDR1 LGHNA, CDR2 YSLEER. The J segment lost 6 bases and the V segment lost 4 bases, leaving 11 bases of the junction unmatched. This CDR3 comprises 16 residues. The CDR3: CASSPRGSGSSNEQFF. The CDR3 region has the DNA TGCGCCAGCAGCCCTCGAGGGAGCGGGAGTAGCAATGAGCAGTTCTTC.

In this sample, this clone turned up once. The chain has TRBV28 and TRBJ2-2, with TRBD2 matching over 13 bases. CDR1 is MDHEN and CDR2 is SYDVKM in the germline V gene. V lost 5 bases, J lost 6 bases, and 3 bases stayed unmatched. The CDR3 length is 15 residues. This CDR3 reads CASSTSGRASGELFF. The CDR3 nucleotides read TGTGCCAGCAGTACTAGCGGGAGGGCCTCCGGGGAGCTGTTTTTT.

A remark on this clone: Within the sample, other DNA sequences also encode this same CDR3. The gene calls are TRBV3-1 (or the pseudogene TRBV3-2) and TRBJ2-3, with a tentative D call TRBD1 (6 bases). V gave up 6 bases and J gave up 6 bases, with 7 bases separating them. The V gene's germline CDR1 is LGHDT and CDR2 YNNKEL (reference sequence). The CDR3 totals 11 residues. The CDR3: CASRGADTQYF. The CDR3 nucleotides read TGTGCCAGCAGGGGGGCGGATACGCAGTATTTT.

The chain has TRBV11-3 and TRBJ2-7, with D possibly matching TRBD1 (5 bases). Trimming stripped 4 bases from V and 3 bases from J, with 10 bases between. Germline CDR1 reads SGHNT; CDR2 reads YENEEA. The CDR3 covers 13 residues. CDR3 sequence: CASSSSDIYEQYV. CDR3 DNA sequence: TGTGCCAGCAGCTCCTCGGACATCTACGAGCAGTACGTC.

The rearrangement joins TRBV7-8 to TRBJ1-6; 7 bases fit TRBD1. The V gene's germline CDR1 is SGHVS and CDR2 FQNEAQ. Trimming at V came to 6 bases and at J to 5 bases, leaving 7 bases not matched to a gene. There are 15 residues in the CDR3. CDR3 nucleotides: TGTGCCAGCAGGGCCGGGACAGCAGATAATTCACCCCTCCACTTT. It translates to CASRAGTADNSPLHF.

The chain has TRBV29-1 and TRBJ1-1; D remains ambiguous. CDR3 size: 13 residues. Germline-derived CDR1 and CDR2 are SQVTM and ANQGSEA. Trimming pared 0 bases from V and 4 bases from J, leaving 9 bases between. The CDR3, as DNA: TGCAGCGTTGAAGATGCTAGGAGCACTGAAGCTTTCTTT. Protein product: CSVEDARSTEAFF.

The CDR3 DNA reads as TGTGCCAGCAGCTTAACCCCCTTAATAGCGGGAGGGGCGTCCTACAATGAGCAGTTCTTC. It is translated as CASSLTPLIAGGASYNEQFF. The J gene is TRBJ2-1, the V gene TRBV7-6; 11 bases align to TRBD2. Germline assignment: CDR1 SGHVS and CDR2 FNYEAQ. The CDR3 totals 20 residues. Trimming at V came to 2 bases and at J to 1 base, leaving 13 bases not matched to a gene.

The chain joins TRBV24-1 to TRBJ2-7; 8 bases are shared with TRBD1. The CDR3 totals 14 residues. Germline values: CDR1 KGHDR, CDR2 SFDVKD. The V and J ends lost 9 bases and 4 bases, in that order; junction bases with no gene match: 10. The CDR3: CATYPGQEPYEQYV. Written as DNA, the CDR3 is TGTGCCACCTATCCGGGACAGGAGCCTTACGAGCAGTACGTC.

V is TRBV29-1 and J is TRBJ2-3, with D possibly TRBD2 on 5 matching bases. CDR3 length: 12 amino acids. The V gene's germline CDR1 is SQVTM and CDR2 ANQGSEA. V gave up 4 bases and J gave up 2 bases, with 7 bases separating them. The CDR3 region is CSVAGFTDTQYF. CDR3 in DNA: TGCAGCGTTGCGGGGTTCACAGATACGCAGTATTTT.